A single sample is the source of the 9 T cell receptor beta chains below, sequenced in a study of early T cells in non-severe SARS-CoV-2 infection. TCRdb recomputed calls from the 5' RACE reads with MiXCR, one row per CDR3 protein. Among nearly 80,000 distinct CDR3 sequences, around 13% were seen once, and the ten largest hold 1.1%. The sequenced sample was whole blood. The receptors derive from an adult who was a healthcare worker with PCR-confirmed SARS-CoV-2 infection or an uninfected control (not recorded which).

This clonotype came up a few times. The chain links TRBV4-3 to TRBJ1-3, with D possibly TRBD1 on 6 matching bases. Germline V gene sequence: CDR1 LGHNA, CDR2 YSLEER. V was clipped by 4 bases and J by 0 bases, with 10 bases between them. The CDR3 covers 15 residues. The CDR3 is CASSRTGSSGNTIYF. For the CDR3, the DNA is TGCGCCAGCAGCCGCACAGGGAGCTCTGGAAACACCATATATTTT.

This clonotype showed up just a few times. The chain joins TRBV2 to TRBJ2-3; the match to TRBD2 covers 10 bases. This CDR3 has 13 residues. The junction had 8 bases not matched to a gene; V was cut back by 10 bases and J by 7 bases. CDR1 SNHLY and CDR2 FYNNEI come from the germline V gene. The CDR3 is CATRTSGTNTQYF. Written as DNA, the CDR3 is TGTGCCACACGGACTAGCGGTACGAATACGCAGTATTTT.

This clonotype has a count of ten or more. The chain employs TRBV14 and TRBJ2-1; D ambiguous. Trimming took 0 bases from V and 4 from J, leaving 10 bases between them. This CDR3 comprises 15 residues. CDR1 and CDR2 from the germline V gene are SGHDN and FVKESK. This CDR3 is CASSQDAWGYNEQFF. The CDR3 DNA reads TGTGCCAGCAGCCAAGATGCCTGGGGTTACAATGAGCAGTTCTTC.

This clonotype has a count of ten or more. The CDR3 region has the DNA TGTGCCAGCAGTAATACAGGGGCCAGCAATCAGCCCCAGCATTTT. It translates to CASSNTGASNQPQHF. The chain employs TRBV27 and TRBJ1-5; the match to TRBD1 covers 7 bases. Germline CDR1 reads MNHEY; CDR2 reads SMNVEV (reference sequence). The CDR3 extends over 15 amino acids. J lost 1 base, V lost 5 bases, and 5 bases had no gene match.

There are a few counts of this clonotype. V is TRBV7-9 and J is TRBJ2-1; unclear D gene. Germline CDR1 reads SEHNR; CDR2 reads FQNEAQ (reference sequence). The CDR3 is 16 amino acids. Trimming stripped 2 bases from V and 5 bases from J, with 16 bases between. The CDR3: CASSLPYIPSDNEQFF. DNA for the CDR3: TGTGCCAGCAGCTTACCCTACATTCCGAGCGACAATGAGCAGTTCTTC.

This clonotype was detected many times. The rearrangement joins TRBV7-9 to TRBJ2-1; TRBD2 agrees at 11 bases. This CDR3 contains 16 residues. Germline V gene lookup returns CDR1 SEHNR and CDR2 FQNEAQ (reference sequence). Trimming took 3 bases from V and 9 from J; bases not matched to a gene: 10. For the CDR3, the DNA is TGTGCCAGCAGCTTCCTGACTAGCGGGAAGTCTGGTGAGCAGTTCTTC. Its translation is CASSFLTSGKSGEQFF.

This clonotype was found a few times. The chain carries TRBV28 and TRBJ1-2; TRBD1 might be the D (6 bases). The germline gives CDR1 MDHEN, CDR2 SYDVKM. V shed 2 bases and J shed 6 bases, with 10 bases lying between them. The CDR3 covers 13 residues. The CDR3 is CASSLQGYDGYTF. The CDR3 bases are TGTGCCAGCAGTTTACAGGGGTATGATGGCTACACCTTC.

The rearrangement links TRBV20-1 to TRBJ1-2, with D perhaps matching TRBD1 (5 bases). The CDR3 consists of 12 residues. The V end was cut by 8 bases, the J end by 4 bases, with 14 bases between. From germline, CDR1 is DFQATT and CDR2 SNEGSKA (reference sequence). CDR3 protein: CSSYRDGYGYTF. As DNA, the CDR3 is TGCAGTTCTTACCGGGACGGCTATGGCTACACCTTC.

This clonotype was found many times. CDR3 amino acids: CASSHGVAYEQYF. The DNA for the CDR3 is TGTGCCAGCAGCCATGGGGTAGCGTACGAGCAGTACTTC. The chain links TRBV3-1 to TRBJ2-7, with D possibly TRBD2 on 5 matching bases. Trimming removed 3 bases at V and 4 bases at J, with 10 bases between. The CDR3 covers 13 residues. Per germline, CDR1 LGHDT and CDR2 YNNKEL (reference sequence).